Presented here are 5 T cell receptor beta chains from one specimen sequenced in a study of blood T cell repertoires in COVID-19. Assay used: immunoSEQ multiplex PCR; TCRdb lists only in-frame clones, some missing. The data show approximately 62,000 clones, 80% to 90% seen once. The specimen sequenced was peripheral blood. Receptors were obtained from a human donor with active COVID-19. The donor label of this sample is uncertain.

CDR3 in amino acids: CATSRTDSANTEAFF. The CDR3 nucleotides read TGTGCCACCAGCAGAACGGACAGCGCGAACACTGAAGCTTTCTTT. V gene TRBV15 combines with J gene TRBJ1-1, with D tentatively TRBD1 (6 bases). This CDR3 has 15 amino acids. V gave up 2 bases and J gave up 1 base, with 11 bases separating them. Germline-derived CDR1 and CDR2 are LNHNV and YYDKDF (reference sequence).

The chain is built from TRBV27 and TRBJ1-2; 7 nucleotides agree with TRBD1. The CDR3 contains 17 residues. In germline, CDR1 is MNHEY, CDR2 SMNVEV (reference sequence). Trimming cost V 6 bases and J 0 bases; bases outside gene matches: 13. The CDR3 DNA sequence: TGTGCCAGCAGCTCTTACAGGGGATCTTCCGCTAACTATGGCTACACCTTC. Its translation: CASSSYRGSSANYGYTF.

The V and J genes are TRBV4-2 and TRBJ2-7; 9 nucleotides line up with TRBD2. V was clipped by 0 bases and J by 5 bases; unmatched bases: 8. Germline-derived CDR1 and CDR2 are LGHNA and YNFKEQ. CDR3 length: 16 amino acids. As DNA, the CDR3 is TGTGCCAGCAGCCAAGAGCAGAGCGGGAGGCCCCACGAGCAGTACTTC. This encodes CASSQEQSGRPHEQYF.

The chain joins TRBV19 to TRBJ2-2, with a tentative D call TRBD1 (6 bases). The CDR3 covers 14 residues. Between the trimmed V and J ends, which lost 4 bases and 6 bases, there was a span of 12 bases. Germline CDR1 is LNHDA and CDR2 is SQIVND (reference sequence). The CDR3 coding sequence is TGTGCCAGTAGTACCTCCAGGGGTTCCGGGGAGCTGTTTTTT. This encodes CASSTSRGSGELFF.

The chain has TRBV6-2 or TRBV6-3 and TRBJ2-5; a weak D match, TRBD2 (5 bases). Germline CDR1 reads MNHEY; CDR2 reads SVGEGT. This CDR3 region has 14 residues. The germline V and J ends were trimmed by 6 bases and 4 bases, with 15 bases remaining between them. CDR3 protein: CASSPEVAGETQYF. The CDR3 nucleotides are TGTGCCAGCAGCCCCGAGGTGGCGGGAGAGACCCAGTACTTC.